Each of the 24 T cell receptor beta chains below was sequenced from the same sample in a study of long-term antiretroviral therapy in people with HIV. Sequencing used immunoSEQ v3.0 at survey level. The method was immunoSEQ multiplex PCR; TCRdb's version includes in-frame clones alone and lacks a portion of them. The table has tens of thousands of clones, approximately 86% seen once. Sequences were derived from unsorted PBMCs, sampled 0.1 years before starting antiretroviral therapy. The receptor set was obtained from a woman in her 50s with HIV.

The gene calls are TRBV5-6 and TRBJ2-3; 8 bases are shared with TRBD2. Germline values: CDR1 SGHDT, CDR2 YYEEEE. With 4 bases clipped from V and 1 base from J, the junction kept 5 bases outside the gene matches. There are 15 residues in the CDR3. The CDR3 DNA reads as TGTGCCAGCAGCCCGCTTAGCGGGGGCACAGATACGCAGTATTTT. This codes for CASSPLSGGTDTQYF.

V usage is TRBV18 and J usage is TRBJ1-1; no definite D call. Germline lookup yields CDR1 KGHSH and CDR2 LQKENI. V lost 0 bases and J lost 4, with 6 bases in between. CDR3 length: 13 residues. The CDR3 coding sequence is TGTGCCAGCTCACCACCGCCTTCCACTGAAGCTTTCTTT. Its protein is CASSPPPSTEAFF.

The chain has TRBV7-9 and TRBJ2-6, with D unclear. This CDR3 region has 15 residues. The germline V gene has CDR1 SEHNR and CDR2 FQNEAQ (reference sequence). Trimming took off 6 bases at V and 3 bases at J, with 12 bases between the two ends. CDR3 sequence: CASRGSDVGANVLTF. DNA of the CDR3: TGTGCCAGCAGGGGTTCGGATGTTGGGGCCAACGTCCTGACTTTC.

This sequence joins TRBV2 and TRBJ2-1, with 9 nucleotides matching TRBD1. Germline V gives CDR1 SNHLY, CDR2 FYNNEI. This CDR3 is 14 amino acids long. V shed 5 bases, J shed 2 bases, and the junction held 1 base outside the gene matches. This CDR3 reads CASSRQGAYNEQFF. For the CDR3, the DNA is TGTGCCAGCAGTCGACAGGGGGCCTACAATGAGCAGTTCTTC. The full variable domain, completed using reference TRBV2 and TRBJ2-1, is EPEVTQTPSHQVTQMGQEVILRCVPISNHLYFYWYRQILGQKVEFLVSFYNNEISEKSEIFDDQFSVERPDGSNFTLKIRSTKLEDSAMYFCASSRQGAYNEQFFGPGTRLTVL.

The rearrangement joins TRBV6-6 to TRBJ1-6; possible D gene TRBD1, 6 bases. The V end was cut by 8 bases, the J end by 7 bases, with 6 bases between. The germline CDR1 and CDR2 sequences are MNHNY and SVGAGI (reference sequence). The CDR3 is 11 amino acids. DNA for the CDR3: TGTGCCAGCGGACAGAATTCACCCCTCCACTTT. This codes for CASGQNSPLHF.

The J gene is TRBJ2-3, the V gene TRBV2; D remains ambiguous. V lost 2 bases and J lost 8, with 8 bases in between. CDR3 size: 12 residues. Germline CDR1 and CDR2: SNHLY and FYNNEI. The CDR3 is CASSELVRTQYF. CDR3 DNA sequence: TGTGCCAGCAGTGAATTGGTCCGTACGCAGTATTTT.

The chain recombines TRBV11-2 with TRBJ2-5; D possibly corresponds to TRBD1 (6 bases). This CDR3 comprises 15 residues. The germline V gene has CDR1 SGHAT and CDR2 FQNNGV. V was cut by 5 bases and J by 3 bases, with 16 bases left in between. The CDR3 is CASSPGDRLEETQYF. The CDR3, as DNA: TGTGCCAGCAGCCCCGGAGACAGGTTGGAAGAGACCCAGTACTTC.

The rearrangement links TRBV7-6 to TRBJ2-1; 11 positions match TRBD2. The junction had 8 bases not matched to a gene; V was cut back by 10 bases and J by 9 bases. Germline CDR1 is SGHVS and CDR2 is FNYEAQ. The CDR3 length is 13 residues. CDR3 amino acids: CATVPSGGTEQFF. The DNA for the CDR3 is TGTGCCACCGTGCCTAGCGGGGGGACTGAGCAGTTCTTC.

J is TRBJ1-5 and V is TRBV6-6; possibly TRBD1 for D (6 bases). Trimming removed 2 bases from V and 2 bases from J, with 13 bases in between. The CDR3 runs to 16 residues. Germline V gives CDR1 MNHNY, CDR2 SVGAGI (reference sequence). The DNA of the CDR3 is TGTGCCAGCAGTTACGGGTCAGGGGCCGGCAATCAGCCCCAGCATTTT. Its translation: CASSYGSGAGNQPQHF.

The chain is built from TRBV5-6 and TRBJ2-1; possible D gene TRBD2, 7 bases. The CDR3 has 16 residues. Germline lookup yields CDR1 SGHDT and CDR2 YYEEEE. V was cut by 0 bases and J by 2 bases, with 12 bases left in between. The CDR3: CASSLAGGDTYNEQFF. In DNA form, the CDR3 reads TGTGCCAGCAGCTTGGCGGGGGGCGATACCTACAATGAGCAGTTCTTC.

The chain joins TRBV10-2 to TRBJ2-7; 14 positions match TRBD2. The germline gives CDR1 WSHSY, CDR2 SAAADI. This CDR3 is 15 amino acids long. V lost 6 bases and J lost 5; bases outside the gene matches: 6. The CDR3 reads CASRRLAGGPDEQYF. For the CDR3, the DNA is TGCGCCAGCAGACGACTAGCGGGGGGGCCTGACGAGCAGTACTTC.

This chain connects TRBV19 to TRBJ1-6; 7 bases align to TRBD1. In germline, CDR1 is LNHDA, CDR2 SQIVND (reference sequence). The V segment lost 5 bases and the J segment 7 bases; nucleotides outside the gene matches: 8. The CDR3 loop spans 15 amino acids. In DNA form, the CDR3 reads TGTGCCAGTAGTCCCCCGGGACAGATAAATTCACCCCTCCACTTT. Translation gives CASSPPGQINSPLHF.

The V gene is TRBV6-5, the J gene TRBJ2-5; D may be TRBD1 (6 bases). The V gene's germline CDR1 is MNHEY and CDR2 SVGAGI. The CDR3 sequence is 14 residues long. V gave up 6 bases and J gave up 2 bases, with 13 bases separating them. CDR3 protein: CASRRRDIQETQYF. In nucleotides, the CDR3 is TGTGCCAGCAGACGCCGGGACATACAAGAGACCCAGTACTTC.

This chain connects TRBV19 to TRBJ1-3; unclear D gene. The CDR3 runs 14 residues. Per the germline V gene, CDR1 is LNHDA and CDR2 is SQIVND (reference sequence). Trimming pared 7 bases from V and 0 bases from J, leaving 10 bases between. The CDR3 sequence: CASTQAHSGNTIYF. The CDR3 coding sequence is TGTGCCAGTACACAAGCACACTCTGGAAACACCATATATTTT.

In the case of this clone: The junction departs from germline at one end; a sequencing error may be responsible. The chain uses TRBV6-5 and TRBJ2-3; 12 bases are a match to TRBD1. CDR3 length: 15 residues. Germline V CDR1 and CDR2: MNHEY, SVGAGI. The CDR3 here is CASSGDRGRWDTQYF. For the CDR3, the DNA is TGTGCTAGCAGTGGGGACAGGGGGCGCTGGGATACGCAGTATTTT.

This clone was found a few times. The rearrangement joins TRBV7-9 to TRBJ2-2; the D gene is possibly TRBD1 (6 bases). V lost 5 bases, J lost 4 bases, and 11 bases lay in between. This CDR3 is built from 14 residues. Germline lookup yields CDR1 SEHNR and CDR2 FQNEAQ (reference sequence). CDR3 nucleotide sequence: TGTGCCAGCAGCCCTACGACAGGCACCGGGGAGCTGTTTTTT. It translates to CASSPTTGTGELFF.

CDR3 protein: CASSLRTGSDTQYF. The DNA of the CDR3 is TGTGCCAGCAGCCTTCGGACTGGCTCAGATACGCAGTATTTT. The V call is TRBV9, the J call TRBJ2-3, with D perhaps TRBD2 (5 bases). From germline, CDR1 is SGDLS and CDR2 YYNGEE. V was trimmed by 4 bases and J by 4 bases, leaving 13 bases between them. The length of the CDR3 is 14 residues.

This clone has just one count. The gene calls are TRBV29-1 and TRBJ1-1; D may be TRBD1 (6 bases). In germline, CDR1 is SQVTM, CDR2 ANQGSEA. This CDR3 spans 13 amino acids. The germline V and J ends were trimmed by 6 bases and 0 bases, with 11 bases remaining between them. In DNA, the CDR3 is TGCAGCGTATTGGGACAAGTGAACACTGAAGCTTTCTTT. Its protein is CSVLGQVNTEAFF.

This sequence joins TRBV20-1 and TRBJ2-7; D is possibly TRBD1 or TRBD2 (5 bases each). Germline V gene lookup returns CDR1 DFQATT and CDR2 SNEGSKA (reference sequence). There are 11 residues in the CDR3. Trimming removed 3 bases from V and 8 bases from J, with 11 bases in between. The CDR3 DNA reads TGCAGTGCTAGTTTTGGGACCCAGCAGTACTTC. This encodes CSASFGTQQYF.

The CDR3 loop is CASSEGDYRYEQYF. The CDR3 DNA reads as TGTGCCAGCAGTGAAGGGGACTACCGATACGAGCAGTACTTC. This chain links TRBV6-1 with TRBJ2-7, with 7 positions matching TRBD2. Trimming at V came to 1 base and at J to 4 bases, leaving 4 bases not matched to a gene. Germline V gives CDR1 MNHNS, CDR2 SASEGT. The CDR3 is 14 residues long.

J is TRBJ2-5 and V is TRBV4-3; D could derive from TRBD1 or TRBD2 (5 bases each). Germline-derived CDR1 and CDR2 are LGHNA and YSLEER. The CDR3 spans 15 residues. Trimming cost V 0 bases and J 4 bases, with 12 bases left between them. CDR3 sequence: CASSQDQGAGETQYF. The CDR3 DNA sequence: TGCGCCAGCAGCCAAGATCAGGGCGCGGGAGAGACCCAGTACTTC.

The chain employs TRBV7-9 and TRBJ2-7, with TRBD1 matching over 8 bases. The CDR3 extends over 16 amino acids. Trimming took 0 bases from V and 4 from J; bases not matched to a gene: 8. Germline V CDR1 and CDR2: SEHNR, FQNEAQ (reference sequence). CDR3 coding DNA: TGTGCCAGCAGCTTAGCGGACAGGGTCCCCCGTTACGAGCAGTACTTC. It specifies CASSLADRVPRYEQYF.

The chain carries TRBV28 and TRBJ2-3; D not resolved. CDR3 length: 15 amino acids. The germline V gene encodes CDR1 MDHEN and CDR2 SYDVKM. Trimming removed 1 base at V and 1 base at J, with 9 bases between. CDR3 sequence: CASSLSTQGTDTQYF. The CDR3 DNA follows: TGTGCCAGCAGTTTATCGACCCAGGGCACAGATACGCAGTATTTT.

This clone was seen only a few times. This sequence joins TRBV5-3 and TRBJ2-2; D possibly corresponds to TRBD2 (6 bases). TRBV5-3 is identified as an open reading frame with a role that is uncertain. V was clipped by 3 bases and J by 7 bases, with 25 bases between them. The CDR3 length is 18 residues. CDR3 DNA sequence: TGTGCCAGAAGCTCGCGGATGGGTTTGACGGGGGTCAGCGGGGAGCTGTTTTTT. It specifies CARSSRMGLTGVSGELFF.